This T cell receptor beta chain came from a study of blood T cell repertoires in COVID-19. Assay: immunoSEQ multiplex PCR; the TCRdb copy retains only in-frame clones and omits some. The table records over 85,000 clones, 65% to 90% of them present only once. The CDR3 contains 13 residues. The V and J ends lost 7 bases and 0 bases respectively, with 9 bases between them. Germline assignment: CDR1 MNHEY and CDR2 SMNVEV (reference sequence). The source material was peripheral blood. V gene TRBV27 combines with J gene TRBJ1-2; possible D gene TRBD1, 6 bases. This clonotype originated in a man between 60 and 75 years old with acute or convalescent COVID-19. The CDR3 DNA follows: TGTGCCAGCAAGACAGGACCTAACTATGGCTACACCTTC. This codes for CASKTGPNYGYTF.